The present entry profiles one T cell receptor (beta chain) with its context. The antigen is undetermined. The record originates from a study of T cell repertoires in cytomegalovirus infection. Study overall: Both recently identified HLA-C-restricted and well-studied HLA-B-restricted CMV epitopes were used in the study. CMV infection together with matching HLA type was indicated by public TCR beta signatures.

Study observations and caveats: The study found HLA-C-restricted CMV-specific TCR beta clonotypes dominating the ex vivo response.

TCRdb called the reads again in MiXCR, with one record for every CDR3 protein. Of just under 500,000 distinct CDR3 sequences listed, around 30% were seen once; the top ten hold under 20%. The clonotype originates from a human donor in good health (CMV status not recorded). Some clones in this sample may be carry-over from other donors' samples. Specimen: cultured PBMCs, collected from culture after CMV antigen stimulation.

CDR3: CASRPRAGNPDTQYF. The DNA of the CDR3 is TGTGCCAGCCGCCCAAGGGCGGGGAACCCAGATACGCAGTATTTT. The chain links TRBV2 to TRBJ2-3; possible D gene TRBD2, 6 bases. Trimming pared 8 bases from V and 4 bases from J, leaving 19 bases between. The CDR3 totals 15 residues. Germline V gene lookup returns CDR1 SNHLY and CDR2 FYNNEI.